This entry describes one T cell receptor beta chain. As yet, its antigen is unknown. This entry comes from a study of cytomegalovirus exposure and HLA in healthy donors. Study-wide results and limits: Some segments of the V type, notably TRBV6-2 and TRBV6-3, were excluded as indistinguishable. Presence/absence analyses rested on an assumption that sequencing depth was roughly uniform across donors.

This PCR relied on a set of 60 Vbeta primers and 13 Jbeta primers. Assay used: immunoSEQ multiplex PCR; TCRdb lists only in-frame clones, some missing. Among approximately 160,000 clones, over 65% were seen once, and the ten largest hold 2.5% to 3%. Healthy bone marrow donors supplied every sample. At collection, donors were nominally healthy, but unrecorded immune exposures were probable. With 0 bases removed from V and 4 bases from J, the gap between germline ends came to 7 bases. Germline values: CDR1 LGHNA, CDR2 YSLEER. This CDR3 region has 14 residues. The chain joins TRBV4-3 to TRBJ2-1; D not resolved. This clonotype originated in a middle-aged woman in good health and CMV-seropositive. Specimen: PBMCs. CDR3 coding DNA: TGCGCCAGCAGCCAAGATCGCAGGTACAATGAGCAGTTCTTC. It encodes CASSQDRRYNEQFF.